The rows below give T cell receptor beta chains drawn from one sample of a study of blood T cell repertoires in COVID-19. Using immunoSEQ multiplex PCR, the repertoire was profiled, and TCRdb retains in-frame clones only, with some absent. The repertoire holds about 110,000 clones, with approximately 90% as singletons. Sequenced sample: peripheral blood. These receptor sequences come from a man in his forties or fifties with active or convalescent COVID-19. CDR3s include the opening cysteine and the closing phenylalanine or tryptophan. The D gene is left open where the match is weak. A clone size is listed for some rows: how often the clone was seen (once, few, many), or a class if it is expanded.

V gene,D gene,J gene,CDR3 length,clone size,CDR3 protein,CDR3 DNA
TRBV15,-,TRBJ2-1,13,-,CATSRVSRDEQFF,TGTGCCACCAGCAGAGTTAGTCGCGATGAGCAGTTCTTC
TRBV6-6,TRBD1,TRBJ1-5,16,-,CASSSTPGTGFQPQHF,TGTGCCAGCAGTTCCACGCCCGGGACAGGGTTTCAGCCCCAGCATTTT
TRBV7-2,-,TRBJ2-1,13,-,CASSLTGYNEQFF,TGTGCCAGCAGCTTGACGGGTTACAATGAGCAGTTCTTC
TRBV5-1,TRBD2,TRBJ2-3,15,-,CASSLSSSGMDTQYF,TGCGCCAGCAGCTTGTCTTCTAGCGGGATGGATACGCAGTATTTT
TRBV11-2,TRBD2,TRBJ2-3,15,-,CASSLAGGPADTQYF,TGTGCCAGCAGCTTAGCGGGAGGGCCAGCAGATACGCAGTATTTT
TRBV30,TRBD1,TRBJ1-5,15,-,CAWSSGGRINQPQHF,TGTGCCTGGAGTTCAGGGGGCAGAATTAATCAGCCCCAGCATTTT
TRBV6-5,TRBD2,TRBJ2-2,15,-,CASRRAGVNTGELFF,TGTGCCAGCCGAAGAGCGGGGGTAAACACCGGGGAGCTGTTTTTT
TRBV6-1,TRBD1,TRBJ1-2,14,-,CASSETGEFDGYTF,TGTGCCAGCAGTGAAACAGGGGAGTTTGATGGCTACACCTTC
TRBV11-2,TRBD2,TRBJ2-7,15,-,CASSFGLADTYEQYF,TGTGCCAGCAGCTTCGGACTAGCGGATACCTACGAGCAGTACTTC
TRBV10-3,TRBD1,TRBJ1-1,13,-,CAIRTGEGAEAFF,TGTGCCATCAGGACAGGGGAAGGGGCTGAAGCTTTCTTT
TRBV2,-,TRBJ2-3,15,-,CASNSRGPGTDTQYF,TGTGCCAGCAATTCCAGGGGCCCTGGCACAGATACGCAGTATTTT
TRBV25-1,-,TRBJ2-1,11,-,CASSEYGEQFF,TGTGCCAGCAGTGAATACGGTGAGCAGTTCTTC
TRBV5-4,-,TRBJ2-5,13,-,CASSFGGEETQYF,TGTGCCAGCAGCTTTGGCGGAGAAGAGACCCAGTACTTC
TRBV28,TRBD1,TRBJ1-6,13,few,CASSPTGVSPLHF,TGTGCCAGCAGTCCTACAGGGGTTTCACCCCTCCACTTT
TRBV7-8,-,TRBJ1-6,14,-,CASTSRVLNSPLHF,TGTGCCAGCACCTCCCGGGTCCTTAATTCACCCCTCCACTTT
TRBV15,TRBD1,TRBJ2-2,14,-,CATLDRANTGELFF,TGTGCCACCCTGGACAGGGCGAACACCGGGGAGCTGTTTTTT
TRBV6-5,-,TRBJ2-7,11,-,CASSQGGEQYF,TGTGCCAGCAGCCAGGGTGGGGAGCAGTACTTC
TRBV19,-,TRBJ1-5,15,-,CASSIDRGDWQPQHF,TGTGCCAGTAGTATAGATCGGGGGGATTGGCAGCCCCAGCATTTT
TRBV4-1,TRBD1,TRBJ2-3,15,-,CASARVGQVVNTQYF,TGCGCCAGCGCCAGGGTCGGACAGGTTGTAAATACGCAGTATTTT
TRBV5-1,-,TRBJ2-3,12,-,CASSLTADTQYF,TGCGCCAGCAGCTTGACAGCAGATACGCAGTATTTT
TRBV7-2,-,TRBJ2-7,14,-,CASSPRTSPYEQYF,TGTGCCAGCAGCCCACGGACAAGCCCCTACGAGCAGTACTTC
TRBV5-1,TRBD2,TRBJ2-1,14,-,CASSLTSGQDEQFF,TGCGCCAGCAGCTTGACTAGCGGGCAGGATGAGCAGTTCTTC
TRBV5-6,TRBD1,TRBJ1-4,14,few,CASKPWTGGEKLFF,TGTGCCAGCAAACCCTGGACAGGGGGTGAAAAACTGTTTTTT
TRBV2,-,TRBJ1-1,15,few,CASGEFPGSYTEAFF,TGTGCCAGCGGGGAGTTCCCTGGCAGCTACACTGAAGCTTTCTTT
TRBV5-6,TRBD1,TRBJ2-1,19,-,CASSFSRDRGYRSYNEQFF,TGTGCCAGCAGCTTCAGTAGGGACAGGGGGTACAGGTCCTACAATGAGCAGTTCTTC
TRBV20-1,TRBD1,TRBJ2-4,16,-,CSASAQGQIAKNIQYF,TGCAGTGCTAGTGCACAGGGACAGATAGCCAAAAACATTCAGTACTTC
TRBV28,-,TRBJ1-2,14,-,CASSLLGASYGYTF,TGTGCCAGCAGTTTATTAGGGGCTAGCTATGGCTACACCTTC
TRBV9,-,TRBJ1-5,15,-,CASSPSGRGNQPQHF,TGTGCCAGCAGCCCAAGCGGACGCGGCAATCAGCCCCAGCATTTT
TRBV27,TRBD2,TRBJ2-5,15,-,CASSFGGVRQETQYF,TGTGCCAGCAGTTTCGGGGGGGTCAGGCAAGAGACCCAGTACTTC
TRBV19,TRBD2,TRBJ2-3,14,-,CASSAQRDLDTQYF,TGTGCCAGTAGTGCCCAGCGGGATCTTGATACGCAGTATTTT
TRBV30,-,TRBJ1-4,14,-,CAWRGQPTNEKLFF,TGTGCCTGGAGAGGACAGCCAACTAATGAAAAACTGTTTTTT
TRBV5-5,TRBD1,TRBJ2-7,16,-,CASSLRQGVYSYEQYF,TGTGCCAGCAGCTTACGACAGGGGGTCTACTCCTACGAGCAGTACTTC
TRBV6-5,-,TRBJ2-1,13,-,CASTRGPFDEQFF,TGTGCCAGCACCAGGGGCCCTTTTGATGAGCAGTTCTTC
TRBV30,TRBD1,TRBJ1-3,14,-,CAWSVGTGGNTIYF,TGTGCCTGGAGTGTAGGGACAGGTGGAAACACCATATATTTT
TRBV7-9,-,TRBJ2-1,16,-,CASSLPGGLGYNEQFF,TGTGCCAGCAGCCTACCAGGGGGACTAGGTTACAATGAGCAGTTCTTC
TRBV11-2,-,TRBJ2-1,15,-,CASSFSGDFNNEQFF,TGTGCCAGCAGCTTTAGTGGGGACTTTAACAATGAGCAGTTCTTC
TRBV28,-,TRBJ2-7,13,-,CASSLPDFYEQYF,TGTGCCAGCAGTTTGCCGGACTTCTACGAGCAGTACTTC
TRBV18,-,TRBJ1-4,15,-,CASAGGFSTNEKLFF,TGTGCCAGCGCCGGAGGGTTCAGCACTAATGAAAAACTGTTTTTT
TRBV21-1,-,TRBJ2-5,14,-,CASSKEERKETQYF,TGTGCCAGCAGCAAAGAGGAGAGGAAGGAGACCCAGTACTTC
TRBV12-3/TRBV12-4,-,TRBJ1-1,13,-,CASSLGGGTEAFF,TGTGCCAGCAGTTTAGGTGGAGGCACTGAAGCTTTCTTT
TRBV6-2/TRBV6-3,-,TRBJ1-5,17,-,CASSSLFGTPSNQPQHF,TGTGCCAGCAGTTCCTTATTCGGGACACCTAGCAATCAGCCCCAGCATTTT
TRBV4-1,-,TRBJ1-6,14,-,CASSRDRANSPLHF,TGCGCCAGCAGCAGAGACAGAGCCAATTCACCCCTCCACTTT
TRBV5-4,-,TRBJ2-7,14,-,CASSHMTAPYEQYF,TGTGCCAGCAGCCATATGACAGCCCCCTACGAGCAGTACTTC
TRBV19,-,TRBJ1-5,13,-,CASSGKGEQPQHF,TGTGCCAGTAGTGGCAAGGGGGAACAGCCCCAGCATTTT
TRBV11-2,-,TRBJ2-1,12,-,CASSLQGYEQFF,TGTGCCAGCAGCTTACAGGGGTATGAGCAGTTCTTC
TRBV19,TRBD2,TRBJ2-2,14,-,CASRLAGGAGELFF,TGTGCCAGTAGACTAGCGGGAGGAGCCGGGGAGCTGTTTTTT
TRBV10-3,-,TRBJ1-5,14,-,CAISESTGDQPQHF,TGTGCCATCAGTGAGTCAACGGGAGATCAGCCCCAGCATTTT
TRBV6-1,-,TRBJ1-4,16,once,CASSELLGQGGEKLFF,TGTGCCAGCAGTGAGCTTTTGGGGCAGGGAGGGGAAAAACTGTTTTTT
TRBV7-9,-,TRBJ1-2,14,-,CASSEQTENYGYTF,TGTGCCAGCAGCGAACAGACAGAGAACTATGGCTACACCTTC
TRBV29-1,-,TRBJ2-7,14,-,CSTCRAESSYEQYF,TGCAGCACCTGCAGGGCCGAAAGTTCCTACGAGCAGTACTTC
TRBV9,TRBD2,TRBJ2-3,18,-,CASSDTSGREASTDTQYF,TGTGCCAGCAGCGACACTAGCGGGAGGGAGGCGAGCACAGATACGCAGTATTTT
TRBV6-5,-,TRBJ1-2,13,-,CASSRERGRGYTF,TGTGCCAGCAGTCGAGAAAGGGGAAGGGGCTACACCTTC
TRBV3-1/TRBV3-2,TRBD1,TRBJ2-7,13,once,CASSRGTAYEQYF,TGTGCCAGCAGCCGGGGGACAGCCTACGAGCAGTACTTC
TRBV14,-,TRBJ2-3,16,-,CASSQGDSASTDTQYF,TGTGCCAGCAGCCAAGGGGACTCCGCTTCCACAGATACGCAGTATTTT
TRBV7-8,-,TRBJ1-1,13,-,CASRRTGPAEAFF,TGTGCCAGCAGAAGAACAGGGCCCGCTGAAGCTTTCTTT
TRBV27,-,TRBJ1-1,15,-,CASSLLSRRGTEAFF,TGTGCCAGCAGTTTATTGTCCAGGAGAGGGACTGAAGCTTTCTTT
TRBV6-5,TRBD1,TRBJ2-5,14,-,CASAPGTVQETQYF,TGTGCCAGCGCCCCCGGGACAGTCCAAGAGACCCAGTACTTC
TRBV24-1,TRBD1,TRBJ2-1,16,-,CATSDNTGGFFNEQFF,TGTGCCACCAGTGACAACACAGGGGGTTTTTTCAATGAGCAGTTCTTC
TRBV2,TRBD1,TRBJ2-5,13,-,CASSRDRGETQYF,TGTGCCAGCAGTAGGGACAGGGGAGAGACCCAGTACTTC